The present TCR beta chain was sequenced within a study of T cell repertoires in cytomegalovirus infection. As for the study in general: It was the public TCR beta signatures that indicated both CMV infection and matching HLA type. Study findings and constraints: CMV-specific TCR beta clonotypes restricted by HLA-C dominated the ex vivo response.

TCRdb itself ran the reads through MiXCR, one entry per CDR3 protein. The table has 640,000 or so distinct CDR3 sequences, roughly 36% seen once. The sample holds many counts of this clonotype. Antigen specificity is unknown. Germline CDR1 and CDR2: SGHTA and FQGNSA. CDR3 length: 15 residues. Trimming cost V 2 bases and J 4 bases, with 13 bases left between them. The V gene is TRBV7-2, the J gene TRBJ2-3; TRBD1 might be the D (6 bases). The material was cultured PBMCs, obtained from culture after CMV antigen stimulation. The source is a human donor in good health (CMV status not recorded). Some clones in this sample may be carry-over from other donors' samples. CDR3 nucleotide sequence: TGTGCCAGCAGCTTACGCTTCCAGGGGCCAGATACGCAGTATTTT. Translation gives CASSLRFQGPDTQYF.